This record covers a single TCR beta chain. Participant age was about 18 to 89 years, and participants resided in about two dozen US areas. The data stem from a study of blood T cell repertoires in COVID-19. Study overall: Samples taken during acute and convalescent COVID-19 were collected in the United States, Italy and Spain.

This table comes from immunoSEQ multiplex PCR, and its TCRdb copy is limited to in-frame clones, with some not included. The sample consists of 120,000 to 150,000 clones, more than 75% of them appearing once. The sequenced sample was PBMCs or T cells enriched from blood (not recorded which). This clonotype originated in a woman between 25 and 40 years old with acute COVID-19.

The CDR3 sequence is CASSSRGGTDTQYF. CDR3 DNA sequence: TGTGCCAGCAGTTCACGGGGAGGCACAGATACGCAGTATTTT. The V call is TRBV28, the J call TRBJ2-3; maybe TRBD2 (5 bases). Germline lookup yields CDR1 MDHEN and CDR2 SYDVKM. V dropped 4 bases and J dropped 1 base, with 9 bases sitting between them. The CDR3 runs 14 residues.